Following are 25 T cell receptor beta chains from one sample sequenced in a study of cytomegalovirus exposure and HLA in healthy donors. PCR primers comprised 60 Vbeta and 13 Jbeta primers. The data were produced by immunoSEQ multiplex PCR, yet TCRdb's version contains in-frame clones alone and is incomplete. This sample yields 85,000 to 100,000 clones, of which approximately 86% are seen a single time; 9.2% belongs to the top ten. Sequencing used PBMCs. The receptors here all came from a young man in good health and CMV-seropositive.

The J gene is TRBJ2-1, the V gene TRBV10-2; perhaps TRBD1 as D (5 bases). Germline V gives CDR1 WSHSY, CDR2 SAAADI. The V end lost 6 bases, the J end lost 7 bases, and 16 bases lay between the germline ends. There are 14 residues in the CDR3. CDR3 nucleotide sequence: TGCGCCAGCAGAGATCAGGGATTTGGTAATGAGCAGTTCTTC. This encodes CASRDQGFGNEQFF.

The rearrangement links TRBV30 to TRBJ2-6; 10 nucleotides line up with TRBD2. With 1 base clipped from V and 4 bases from J, the junction kept 4 bases outside the gene matches. Germline V CDR1 and CDR2: GTSNPN, SVGIG (reference sequence). The CDR3 is 16 residues long. CDR3 in amino acids: CAWSASGSPGANVLTF. DNA for the CDR3: TGTGCCTGGAGTGCTAGCGGGAGCCCCGGGGCCAACGTCCTGACTTTC.

V and J are TRBV5-5 and TRBJ1-1, with D maybe TRBD1 (6 bases). The germline CDR1 and CDR2 sequences are SGHKS and YYEKEE (reference sequence). This CDR3 has 14 amino acids. Trimming took 3 bases from V and 2 from J, leaving 11 bases between them. DNA for the CDR3: TGTGCCAGCAGCTGGTACAGGGCAAACACTGAAGCTTTCTTT. This translates into CASSWYRANTEAFF. The variable domain in full, completed from reference TRBV5-5 and TRBJ1-1, reads DAGVTQSPTHLIKTRGQQVTLRCSPISGHKSVSWYQQVLGQGPQFIFQYYEKEERGRGNFPDRFSARQFPNYSSELNVNALLLGDSALYLCASSWYRANTEAFFGQGTRLTVV.

The chain is built from TRBV29-1 and TRBJ2-1; 10 bases align to TRBD2. The CDR3 is 15 amino acids. Germline assignment: CDR1 SQVTM and CDR2 ANQGSEA. The ends lost 6 bases at V and 2 bases at J; junction bases unmatched: 7. CDR3 loop: CSVGSGRATYNEQFF. The CDR3, as DNA: TGCAGCGTGGGAAGCGGGAGGGCCACCTACAATGAGCAGTTCTTC.

J is TRBJ2-7 and V is TRBV5-6; 9 nucleotides match TRBD1. Germline-derived CDR1 and CDR2 are SGHDT and YYEEEE. The CDR3 is 13 amino acids. V was clipped by 4 bases and J by 6 bases; unmatched bases: 5. In DNA, the CDR3 is TGTGCCAGCAGCCGGACAGGGGTTGGCGAGCAGTACTTC. It encodes CASSRTGVGEQYF.

The chain joins TRBV25-1 to TRBJ2-7; D ambiguous. From germline, CDR1 is MGHDK and CDR2 SYGVNS. V gave up 3 bases and J gave up 1 base, with 13 bases separating them. The CDR3 sequence is 15 residues long. The CDR3 is CASSDNPHSSYEQYF. The CDR3 region has the DNA TGTGCCAGCAGTGACAACCCTCACAGTTCCTACGAGCAGTACTTC.

V gene TRBV7-2 combines with J gene TRBJ1-1; tentative D call: TRBD1 (6 bases). V was shortened by 3 bases and J by 1 base, with 21 bases between the two germline ends. This CDR3 is built from 18 residues. Germline V gene lookup returns CDR1 SGHTA and CDR2 FQGNSA. CDR3 in amino acids: CASSFGRNRVGANTEAFF. In DNA, the CDR3 is TGTGCCAGCAGCTTTGGGCGAAACAGGGTTGGTGCGAACACTGAAGCTTTCTTT.

This clone occurred a few times. CDR3 DNA sequence: TGTGCCAGCAGCGTTAGCGGGAGCTCCTACAATGAGCAGTTCTTC. Protein product: CASSVSGSSYNEQFF. This chain connects TRBV9 to TRBJ2-1, with TRBD2 matching 9 bases. V dropped 2 bases and J dropped 0; count of bases not matched to a gene: 0. This CDR3 contains 15 residues. CDR1 is SGDLS and CDR2 is YYNGEE in the germline V gene. Drawing the rest from reference TRBV9 and TRBJ2-1, the complete variable domain is DSGVTQTPKHLITATGQRVTLRCSPRSGDLSVYWYQQSLDQGLQFLIQYYNGEERAKGNILERFSAQQFPDLHSELNLSSLELGDSALYFCASSVSGSSYNEQFFGPGTRLTVL.

CDR3 protein: CASRPGTGASYEQYF. In DNA form, the CDR3 reads TGTGCCAGTAGGCCCGGGACAGGGGCTTCCTACGAGCAGTACTTC. The chain uses TRBV19 and TRBJ2-7; TRBD1 agrees at 10 bases. J lost 1 base, V lost 6 bases, and 6 bases had no gene match. The CDR3 runs to 15 residues. Per the germline V gene, CDR1 is LNHDA and CDR2 is SQIVND (reference sequence).

The chain joins TRBV27 to TRBJ2-5, with TRBD2 matching over 12 bases. The length of the CDR3 is 17 residues. Germline CDR1 and CDR2: MNHEY and SMNVEV (reference sequence). Trimming cost V 5 bases and J 5 bases; bases outside gene matches: 12. The CDR3 DNA follows: TGTGCCAGCAGTACCCCTAGCGGGAGGGCCCAGTGGGAGACCCAGTACTTC. Its translation is CASSTPSGRAQWETQYF.

With regard to this clone: The junction does not match germline at one end; this may be a read error. The chain carries TRBV7-7 and TRBJ2-1; tentatively, D is TRBD2 (6 bases). In germline, CDR1 is SSHAT, CDR2 FNYEAQ (reference sequence). The CDR3 extends over 14 amino acids. Here the CDR3 reads CASSLGLQNNEQFF. The CDR3 nucleotides are TGTGCTAGCAGCTTAGGACTACAGAACAATGAGCAGTTCTTC.

This clone has only a few counts. The gene calls are TRBV28 and TRBJ1-5, with 7 bases matching TRBD1. Per germline, CDR1 MDHEN and CDR2 SYDVKM. The trim removed 2 bases at V and 3 bases at J, leaving 7 bases unmatched. The length of the CDR3 is 16 residues. Here the CDR3 reads CASSLGGGGNNQPQHF. Written as DNA, the CDR3 is TGTGCCAGCAGTTTAGGAGGGGGCGGAAACAATCAGCCCCAGCATTTT.

CDR3 amino acids: CASSFLDRKNYGYTF. The CDR3 DNA reads as TGTGCCAGCAGTTTCCTGGACAGAAAGAACTATGGCTACACCTTC. V gene TRBV28 combines with J gene TRBJ1-2, with a possible D match to TRBD1 (6 bases). Trimming cost V 3 bases and J 2 bases, with 13 bases left between them. The CDR3 loop spans 15 amino acids. Per the germline V gene, CDR1 is MDHEN and CDR2 is SYDVKM.

This rearrangement joins TRBV7-9 to TRBJ2-5; TRBD1 aligns across 7 bases. In germline, CDR1 is SEHNR, CDR2 FQNEAQ (reference sequence). V lost 5 bases, J lost 5 bases, and 11 bases stayed unmatched. This CDR3 is built from 15 residues. CDR3 DNA sequence: TGTGCCAGCAGCAACGACAGGGTGAAGAGGGAGACCCAGTACTTC. Its protein is CASSNDRVKRETQYF.

This clone was recorded a few times. The gene calls are TRBV5-1 and TRBJ2-1; TRBD2 aligns across 8 bases. This CDR3 has 16 residues. V dropped 1 base and J dropped 2; count of bases not matched to a gene: 5. Looked up from germline, CDR1 is SGHRS and CDR2 is YFSETQ. CDR3 residues: CASSLLEREPYNEQFF. CDR3 DNA sequence: TGCGCCAGCAGCTTGTTAGAGCGGGAGCCCTACAATGAGCAGTTCTTC.

This sequence joins TRBV27 and TRBJ2-1; tentative D call: TRBD2 (5 bases). Germline CDR1 and CDR2: MNHEY and SMNVEV (reference sequence). V lost 5 bases and J 3 bases, leaving 11 bases between the germline ends. The CDR3 consists of 14 residues. CDR3 nucleotides: TGTGCCAGCAGTATGACCGGGGTCTACAATGAGCAGTTCTTC. It codes for CASSMTGVYNEQFF.

The V call is TRBV6-1, the J call TRBJ2-2, with TRBD2 identical over 14 bases. Germline V CDR1 and CDR2: MNHNS, SASEGT. J was trimmed by 9 bases and V by 3 bases; bases with no gene match: 12. The CDR3 sequence is 18 residues long. The CDR3 DNA sequence: TGTGCCAGCAGTGACGGACGTAGACTAGCGGGAGGGCCGAGGGAGCTGTTTTTT. This sequence encodes CASSDGRRLAGGPRELFF.

CDR3 residues: CASSLIGGSSYNEQFF. DNA of the CDR3: TGCGCCAGCAGCTTGATCGGCGGGAGTTCCTACAATGAGCAGTTCTTC. The V call is TRBV5-1, the J call TRBJ2-1; TRBD2 aligns across 7 bases. The CDR3 runs 16 residues. V trimming: 1 base; J trimming: 1 base; junction bases outside the gene matches: 5. Germline loops: CDR1 SGHRS, CDR2 YFSETQ.

This rearrangement joins TRBV5-4 to TRBJ2-1; possible D gene TRBD1, 5 bases. CDR1 and CDR2 (germline): SGHNT, YYREEE (reference sequence). The CDR3 runs to 14 residues. V lost 0 bases and J lost 7, with 11 bases in between. The CDR3 nucleotides are TGTGCCAGCAGCTTGGAGGGGCTCGGGAATGAGCAGTTCTTC. Amino acids: CASSLEGLGNEQFF.

The V call is TRBV30, the J call TRBJ2-1; 10 nucleotides agree with TRBD1. The CDR3 covers 18 residues. From germline, CDR1 is GTSNPN and CDR2 SVGIG (reference sequence). V dropped 3 bases and J dropped 6; count of bases not matched to a gene: 17. This CDR3 is CAWSDPNLHRDRGNEQFF. CDR3 nucleotides: TGTGCCTGGAGCGACCCAAACCTTCACCGGGACAGGGGCAATGAGCAGTTCTTC. Full variable domain (outside the CDR3, taken from reference TRBV30 and TRBJ2-1): SQTIHQWPATLVQPVGSPLSLECTVEGTSNPNLYWYRQAAGRGLQLLFYSVGIGQISSEVPQNLSASRPQDRQFILSSKKLLLSDSGFYLCAWSDPNLHRDRGNEQFFGPGTRLTVL.

This chain links TRBV5-4 with TRBJ2-7; TRBD1 agrees at 9 bases. The germline CDR1 and CDR2 sequences are SGHNT and YYREEE (reference sequence). The CDR3 has 14 residues. J was trimmed by 5 bases and V by 4 bases; bases with no gene match: 7. The CDR3 DNA is TGTGCCAGCAGCGCAGGGACAGGGATCCACGAGCAGTACTTC. It specifies CASSAGTGIHEQYF.

The chain combines TRBV27 with TRBJ2-7; 7 bases are shared with TRBD2. The germline V gene encodes CDR1 MNHEY and CDR2 SMNVEV (reference sequence). The CDR3 consists of 14 residues. Unmatched junction bases numbered 6, after V lost 7 bases and J lost 0 bases. CDR3 protein: CASMTGGNSYEQYF. The CDR3 DNA follows: TGTGCCAGCATGACGGGAGGCAACTCCTACGAGCAGTACTTC.

The rearrangement links TRBV5-1 to TRBJ2-3; 13 positions match TRBD2. V lost 4 bases to trimming and J lost 2 bases; unmatched junction nucleotides: 7. The CDR3 sequence is 17 residues long. Germline loops: CDR1 SGHRS, CDR2 YFSETQ. The CDR3 is CASSLKGLAGFTDTQYF. The CDR3 region has the DNA TGCGCCAGCAGCCTGAAGGGACTAGCGGGATTCACAGATACGCAGTATTTT.

The V gene is TRBV5-1, the J gene TRBJ2-5; 10 bases agree with TRBD1. Germline V gene data show CDR1 as SGHRS and CDR2 as YFSETQ. Trimming at V came to 2 bases and at J to 3 bases, leaving 1 base not matched to a gene. The CDR3 is made up of 14 amino acids. CDR3 loop: CASSFGTGEETQYF. The CDR3 DNA follows: TGCGCCAGCAGCTTCGGGACAGGGGAAGAGACCCAGTACTTC.

This clone was counted a single time. This sequence joins TRBV27 and TRBJ2-7; D possibly corresponds to TRBD1 (5 bases). CDR1 and CDR2 (germline): MNHEY, SMNVEV (reference sequence). With 5 bases removed from V and 2 bases from J, the gap between germline ends came to 16 bases. The CDR3 runs 15 residues. The CDR3 loop reads CASSPRGARTYEQYF. The CDR3 coding sequence is TGTGCCAGCAGTCCCCGTGGGGCCAGAACCTACGAGCAGTACTTC.